Listed here are 9 T cell receptor beta chains from one sample, sequenced in a study of response to subunit inactivated influenza vaccine. TCRdb reprocessed the RT-PCR reads via MiXCR and lists one record per CDR3 protein. The sample lists approximately 700,000 distinct CDR3 sequences; approximately 13% were seen once. The starting material was PBMCs from blood, obtained roughly 15 days before vaccination. Every receptor here comes from a man in his fifties or sixties who received an inactivated influenza vaccine.

V gene TRBV23-1 combines with J gene TRBJ2-1, with 7 bases aligning to TRBD1. TRBV23-1 is assigned to the ORF class and has an uncertain function. The V segment lost 2 bases and the J segment 7 bases; nucleotides outside the gene matches: 8. The CDR3 length is 15 residues. The CDR3 bases are TGCGCCAGCAGTCAACGGCCAGGGGGTATGAATGAGCAGTTCTTC. This gives the protein CASSQRPGGMNEQFF.

The sample holds a few counts of this clonotype. This chain connects TRBV7-2 to TRBJ1-5; perhaps TRBD1 as D (6 bases). The CDR3 is 17 residues long. CDR1 is SGHTA, CDR2 FQGNSA, per germline. Deletions cut 4 bases from V and 4 bases from J, with 20 bases between. In DNA, the CDR3 is TGTGCCAGCAGCTGGACGGTGGGGGCGAACGCAAATCAGCCCCAGCATTTT. It yields the protein CASSWTVGANANQPQHF.

This clonotype was seen only a few times. This sequence joins TRBV5-5 and TRBJ2-1, with unresolved D. CDR1 SGHKS and CDR2 YYEKEE come from the germline V gene (reference sequence). V lost 4 bases to trimming and J lost 4 bases, with 12 bases between them. This CDR3 is built from 14 residues. DNA for the CDR3: TGTGCCAGCAGCCCCTGGGCCGGATACAATGAGCAGTTCTTC. The encoded protein is CASSPWAGYNEQFF.

V usage is TRBV6-2 or TRBV6-3 and J usage is TRBJ2-1; tentative D call: TRBD2 (6 bases). Germline assignment: CDR1 MNHEY and CDR2 SVGEGT. The CDR3 runs 14 residues. The germline V and J ends were trimmed by 5 bases and 8 bases, with 16 bases remaining between them. The CDR3 spells CASSPRGSGDEQFF. DNA for the CDR3: TGTGCCAGCAGTCCCCGCGGTAGCGGCGATGAGCAGTTCTTC.

The CDR3 bases are TGTGCCAGCAGCTTCCGACTAGCGGGGATCCATGAGCAGTTCTTC. This codes for CASSFRLAGIHEQFF. V usage is TRBV5-5 and J usage is TRBJ2-1; 11 nucleotides align to TRBD2. After removal of 2 bases from V and 8 bases from J, the junction contained 6 bases not matched to a gene. The CDR3 consists of 15 residues. Germline CDR1 is SGHKS and CDR2 is YYEKEE (reference sequence). Full variable domain (missing parts from reference TRBV5-5 and TRBJ2-1): DAGVTQSPTHLIKTRGQQVTLRCSPISGHKSVSWYQQVLGQGPQFIFQYYEKEERGRGNFPDRFSARQFPNYSSELNVNALLLGDSALYLCASSFRLAGIHEQFFGPGTRLTVL.

V is TRBV19 and J is TRBJ1-1, with no clear D. CDR3 size: 14 residues. The germline CDR1 and CDR2 sequences are LNHDA and SQIVND (reference sequence). With 8 bases removed from V and 0 bases from J, the gap between germline ends came to 13 bases. This chain's CDR3 is CASGGGGMNTEAFF. CDR3 sequence (DNA): TGTGCCAGTGGCGGTGGCGGAATGAACACTGAAGCTTTCTTT.

This chain joins TRBV9 and TRBJ2-3; perhaps TRBD2 as D (6 bases). V lost 0 bases and J lost 2, with 10 bases in between. In germline, CDR1 is SGDLS, CDR2 YYNGEE. The CDR3 extends over 15 amino acids. CDR3 protein: CASSVGPGDTDTQYF. The CDR3 region has the DNA TGTGCCAGCAGCGTAGGACCGGGAGACACAGATACGCAGTATTTT.

V usage is TRBV7-2 and J usage is TRBJ2-1; 13 bases agree with TRBD2. Germline CDR1 is SGHTA and CDR2 is FQGNSA. CDR3 length: 17 residues. After removal of 5 bases from V and 5 bases from J, the junction contained 9 bases not matched to a gene. The CDR3 sequence: CASSQGVGTSGNNEQFF. Here the CDR3 DNA reads TGTGCCAGCAGCCAGGGGGTGGGGACTAGCGGGAACAATGAGCAGTTCTTC.

This clonotype showed up just a few times. This chain uses TRBV20-1 with TRBJ2-5; TRBD2 matches 8 bases. The V and J ends lost 6 bases and 1 base, in that order; junction bases with no gene match: 13. The CDR3 is 16 residues long. Per germline, CDR1 DFQATT and CDR2 SNEGSKA (reference sequence). For the CDR3, the DNA is TGCAGTGCCCCCGTCGGGTCACGGGGGGGCCAAGAGACCCAGTACTTC. It translates to CSAPVGSRGGQETQYF.